A selection of T cell receptor beta chains follows, all from one sample in a study of blood T cell repertoires in COVID-19. Clones were read by immunoSEQ multiplex PCR, and TCRdb kept only the in-frame ones, dropping some. The sample records approximately 250,000 clones, 85% to 90% being singletons. Sequenced sample: PBMCs or T cells enriched from blood (not recorded which). These receptors all come from a woman aged 25 to 39 with acute COVID-19. Both conserved end residues are part of each CDR3. D genes are given only for firm matches. Not all rows give a size; the values are once, few, many and, for expanded clones, a class.

clone_size	j_call	v_call	d_call	cdr3_length	cdr3_aa	cdr3_nt
once	TRBJ1-3	TRBV4-1	.	16	CASSPQQGLSGNTIYF	TGCGCCAGCAGCCCCCAGCAGGGACTCTCTGGAAACACCATATATTTT
.	TRBJ2-2	TRBV2	TRBD1	16	CASSEYGTDNTGELFF	TGTGCCAGCAGTGAATATGGGACAGATAACACCGGGGAGCTGTTTTTT
.	TRBJ2-5	TRBV29-1	.	12	CSVGTSGETQYF	TGCAGCGTCGGGACATCCGGGGAGACCCAGTACTTC
.	TRBJ1-5	TRBV7-9	TRBD1	17	CASSLAAGTAINQPQHF	TGTGCCAGCAGCTTAGCCGCTGGGACAGCGATTAATCAGCCCCAGCATTTT
.	TRBJ2-2	TRBV19	.	12	CASNGPAGELFF	TGTGCCAGTAATGGGCCTGCCGGGGAGCTGTTTTTT
.	TRBJ1-1	TRBV6-2/TRBV6-3	.	14	CASSYGQGQSEAFF	TGTGCCAGCAGTTATGGGCAGGGGCAATCTGAAGCTTTCTTT
.	TRBJ2-3	TRBV28	.	13	CASSYVSTDTQYF	TGTGCCAGCAGCTATGTCAGCACAGATACGCAGTATTTT
.	TRBJ2-1	TRBV2	.	13	CASSAGSSSEPFF	TGTGCCAGCAGTGCCGGGTCTTCCTCCGAACCGTTCTTC
.	TRBJ2-1	TRBV7-9	.	19	CASSLRSSRLRVSYNEQFF	TGTGCCAGCAGCTTAAGGTCTAGTCGGCTACGCGTCTCCTACAATGAGCAGTTCTTC
.	TRBJ2-7	TRBV18	TRBD2	15	CASSPGLAGGLEQYF	TGTGCCAGCTCGCCCGGACTAGCGGGAGGGCTCGAGCAGTACTTC
.	TRBJ1-1	TRBV5-4	.	11	CASSFGTEAFF	TGTGCCAGCAGCTTCGGGACTGAAGCTTTCTTT
.	TRBJ1-6	TRBV25-1	TRBD1	17	CASSDTAGTGIFSPLHF	TGTGCCAGCAGTGATACGGCAGGGACAGGGATATTTTCACCCCTCCACTTT
.	TRBJ2-1	TRBV2	.	13	CASSRDTYNEQFF	TGTGCCAGCAGTAGGGACACATACAATGAGCAGTTCTTC
.	TRBJ2-1	TRBV5-6	.	15	CASSFGRGSYNEQFF	TGTGCCAGCAGCTTCGGCAGGGGCTCCTACAATGAGCAGTTCTTC
.	TRBJ2-1	TRBV4-3	.	16	CASSQGVGNTGDEQFF	TGCGCCAGCAGCCAAGGGGTCGGGAATACTGGCGATGAGCAGTTCTTC
.	TRBJ2-1	TRBV7-9	.	15	CASSPTESSYNEQFF	TGTGCCAGCAGCCCCACGGAGAGCTCCTACAATGAGCAGTTCTTC
.	TRBJ1-2	TRBV27	.	13	CASSSSSNYGYTF	TGTGCCAGCAGTTCCAGTTCTAACTATGGCTACACCTTC
.	TRBJ2-3	TRBV19	.	14	CASSIALGSGTQYF	TGTGCCAGTAGTATCGCCCTTGGGTCAGGGACGCAGTATTTT
few	TRBJ1-5	TRBV2	.	13	CASSGEGSQPQHF	TGTGCCAGCAGTGGGGAAGGGAGTCAGCCCCAGCATTTT
once	TRBJ2-3	TRBV5-1	TRBD2	17	CASSLRLAGGPTDTQYF	TGCGCCAGCAGCCTTCGACTAGCGGGAGGGCCTACAGATACGCAGTATTTT
.	TRBJ2-3	TRBV4-2	TRBD2	18	CASAPRAGGPGGTDTQYF	TGTGCCAGCGCGCCACGAGCGGGAGGGCCCGGTGGCACAGATACGCAGTATTTT
.	TRBJ2-1	TRBV29-1	TRBD2	13	CSVELAGVYEQFF	TGCAGCGTTGAACTAGCGGGAGTATATGAGCAGTTCTTC
.	TRBJ2-1	TRBV27	TRBD2	14	CASSPSGSSNEQFF	TGTGCCAGCAGTCCTAGCGGCTCGAGCAATGAGCAGTTCTTC
.	TRBJ2-7	TRBV19	TRBD1	13	CASSTTGGGEQYF	TGTGCCAGTAGTACAACAGGGGGCGGGGAGCAGTACTTC
.	TRBJ2-1	TRBV19	TRBD2	13	CASSMISGNEQFF	TGTGCCAGTAGTATGATTAGCGGGAATGAGCAGTTCTTC
.	TRBJ2-1	TRBV7-6	.	15	CASSREPGDQDEQFF	TGTGCCAGCAGCCGGGAACCGGGCGACCAGGATGAGCAGTTCTTC
.	TRBJ1-2	TRBV10-3	.	14	CAIGAGIGFGGYTF	TGTGCCATCGGGGCGGGAATAGGGTTCGGTGGCTACACCTTC
.	TRBJ2-3	TRBV29-1	TRBD1	16	CSAYTGGQTYTDTQYF	TGCAGCGCGTACACAGGGGGACAGACCTACACAGATACGCAGTATTTT
.	TRBJ2-7	TRBV6-2/TRBV6-3	.	12	CASSPLSYEQYF	TGTGCCAGCAGTCCCTTATCCTACGAGCAGTACTTC
.	TRBJ2-3	TRBV2	.	12	CASSDRANTQYF	TGTGCCAGCAGTGACAGGGCAAATACGCAGTATTTT
.	TRBJ1-5	TRBV7-8	.	17	CASSLGWDNLSNQPQHF	TGTGCCAGCAGCTTAGGTTGGGACAACCTTAGCAATCAGCCCCAGCATTTT
.	TRBJ2-6	TRBV3-1/TRBV3-2	TRBD1	17	CASSYSYQGDGANVLTF	TGTGCCAGCAGCTACTCTTACCAGGGGGATGGGGCCAACGTCCTGACTTTC
few	TRBJ2-4	TRBV18	.	14	CASSLFLAKNIQYF	TGTGCCAGCTCACTTTTCCTAGCCAAAAACATTCAGTACTTC
.	TRBJ2-7	TRBV6-2/TRBV6-3	TRBD1	14	CASSRTGGDYEQYF	TGTGCCAGCAGTCGGACAGGAGGAGACTACGAGCAGTACTTC
.	TRBJ1-1	TRBV3-1/TRBV3-2	.	13	CASSPIRTAEAFF	TGTGCCAGCAGCCCCATTAGGACAGCTGAAGCTTTCTTT